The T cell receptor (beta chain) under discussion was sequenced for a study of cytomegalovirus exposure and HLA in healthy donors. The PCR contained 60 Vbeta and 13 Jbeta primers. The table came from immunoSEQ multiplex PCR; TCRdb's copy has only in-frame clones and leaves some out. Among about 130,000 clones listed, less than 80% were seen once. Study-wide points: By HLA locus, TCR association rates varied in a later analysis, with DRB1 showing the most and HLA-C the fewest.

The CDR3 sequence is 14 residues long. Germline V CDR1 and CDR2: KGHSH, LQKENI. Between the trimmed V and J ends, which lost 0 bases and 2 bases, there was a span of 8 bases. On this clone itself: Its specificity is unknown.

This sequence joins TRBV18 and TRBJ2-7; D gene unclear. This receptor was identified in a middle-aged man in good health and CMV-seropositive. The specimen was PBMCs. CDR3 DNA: TGTGCCAGCTCACCACCCCGACACCCCTACGAGCAGTACTTC. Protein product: CASSPPRHPYEQYF.